The rows below give T cell receptor beta chains drawn from one sample of a study of Ad26.COV2.S vaccination and SARS-CoV-2 variants. Some clones are missing from TCRdb's copy, which holds only in-frame ones; the method was immunoSEQ multiplex PCR. The sample shows 350,000 to 500,000 clones, 90% of them seen only once. The material was peripheral blood, obtained in a trial of Ad26.COV2.S vaccine versus placebo. These TCRs come from a person aged 18-60 years who received the Ad26.COV2.S COVID-19 vaccine or a placebo. The CDR3 runs from the conserved cysteine through the conserved F or W. A D gene is named only where the DNA matches it firmly. Only part of the rows carry a size: once, few, many, or a class if the clone is expanded.

J,V,D,size,DNA,CDR3
TRBJ2-3,TRBV5-1,TRBD1,-,TGCGCCAGCAGCTTGGGGGCACAGGGGTCCCCAGATACGCAGTATTTT,CASSLGAQGSPDTQYF
TRBJ2-3,TRBV11-2,TRBD1,-,TGTGCCAGCAGCTTACTCGGGACAGACACAGATACGCAGTATTTT,CASSLLGTDTDTQYF
TRBJ2-3,TRBV9,TRBD2,-,TGTGCCAGCAGCGATGCAGGGCGGGCTAGCGGAAGCACAGATACGCAGTATTTT,CASSDAGRASGSTDTQYF
TRBJ1-3,TRBV4-2,-,once,TGTGCCAGCAGCCAAGATATTACGGGACGGATAGGAAACACCATATATTTT,CASSQDITGRIGNTIYF
TRBJ1-2,TRBV4-3,-,-,TGCGCCAGCAGCCAAGATTGGGTACCCGAAATTAACTATGGCTACACCTTC,CASSQDWVPEINYGYTF
TRBJ2-7,TRBV21-1,-,once,TGTGCCAGCAGCAAAGCGACAGGTAATAACTACGAGCAGTACTTC,CASSKATGNNYEQYF
TRBJ2-5,TRBV18,-,once,TGTGCCAGCTCACCCCTCGGAGGGGGGGAGACCCAGTACTTC,CASSPLGGGETQYF
TRBJ2-7,TRBV7-2,TRBD2,few,TGTGCCAGCAGCGAGGCTACTAGCGGCCTTGCGGAGCAGTACTTC,CASSEATSGLAEQYF
TRBJ2-1,TRBV4-3,-,-,TGCGCCAGCAGCCAAGAATCCAGGGTGGGTTACAATGAGCAGTTCTTC,CASSQESRVGYNEQFF
TRBJ2-7,TRBV10-3,-,-,TGTGCCATCAGTGAGTCGGGAACTAAACCCTCCTACGAGCAGTACTTC,CAISESGTKPSYEQYF
TRBJ2-1,TRBV3-1/TRBV3-2,-,-,TGTGCCAGCAGCCAGATCCGACCGGGGCCAGGCCGTCTTGTACGGCATGAGCAGTTCTTC,CASSQIRPGPGRLVRHEQFF
TRBJ2-7,TRBV3-1/TRBV3-2,-,-,TGTGCCAGCAGCCAAGGAGGGTTAGCGGCCTACGAGCAGTACTTC,CASSQGGLAAYEQYF
TRBJ2-7,TRBV3-1/TRBV3-2,TRBD2,-,TGTGCCAGCAGCCAAGCCCTGGGACTAGCGGTCTCCTACGAGCAGTACTTC,CASSQALGLAVSYEQYF
TRBJ2-1,TRBV5-6,TRBD2,-,TGTGCCAGCAGCTTGGCTCGGGACTACCCATTGGATGAGCAGTTCTTC,CASSLARDYPLDEQFF
TRBJ1-6,TRBV7-3,TRBD1,-,TGTGCCAGCAGCCCCGACGGGACAGGGGCACCCCTCCACTTT,CASSPDGTGAPLHF
TRBJ2-3,TRBV7-2,TRBD2,-,TGTGCCAGCAGCTCGAAACCCGGGAGGGCCTTAGATACGCAGTATTTT,CASSSKPGRALDTQYF
TRBJ2-7,TRBV2,-,-,TGTGCCAGCAGTGAATCGGCTGAGCAGTACTTC,CASSESAEQYF
TRBJ2-1,TRBV5-1,TRBD2,once,TGCGCCAGCAGCTCAGGACTAGCGGGGGGGTTAAGCTCCTACAATGAGCAGTTCTTC,CASSSGLAGGLSSYNEQFF
TRBJ2-7,TRBV10-1,-,few,TGCGCCAGCACCCCTCACGAGCAGTACTTC,CASTPHEQYF
TRBJ2-7,TRBV5-1,-,-,TGCGCCAGCAGCTTGTTGGGTACCCCTGCGGGTGGCGAGCAGTACTTC,CASSLLGTPAGGEQYF
TRBJ2-1,TRBV28,TRBD2,-,TGTGCCAGCCTGGCTAGCGGCCCCCTAGGAAATGAGCAGTTCTTC,CASLASGPLGNEQFF
TRBJ1-1,TRBV24-1,-,-,TGTGCCACCAGTCAAAACACTGAAGCTTTCTTT,CATSQNTEAFF
TRBJ1-5,TRBV28,TRBD1,-,TGTGCCAGCAGGACAGGGATTCTGGATCAGCCCCAGCATTTT,CASRTGILDQPQHF
TRBJ2-1,TRBV4-2,TRBD2,-,TGTGCCAGCAGCCACCCGCGGGAGTCGCTTGCCCTCTTC,CASSHPRESLALF
TRBJ1-5,TRBV21-1,-,-,TGTGCCAGAGAGGGGGGGCGCGATCAGCCCCAGCATTTT,CAREGGRDQPQHF
TRBJ1-2,TRBV5-6,-,once,TGTGCCAGCAGCTTGGTTTCCCCGTATGGCTACACCTTC,CASSLVSPYGYTF
TRBJ2-1,TRBV30,-,-,TGTGCCTGGAGTGCCTCGGACAGCTACAATGAGCAGTTCTTC,CAWSASDSYNEQFF
TRBJ1-1,TRBV18,-,-,TGTGCCAGCTCACCGACAGGTGGCGTAGACACTGAAGCTTTCTTT,CASSPTGGVDTEAFF
TRBJ2-3,TRBV18,-,-,TGTGCCAGCTCACCGAGGGACTTCACAGATACGCAGTATTTT,CASSPRDFTDTQYF
TRBJ1-1,TRBV27,-,-,TGTGCCAGCAGTTTAATAGAGAACACTGAAGCTTTCTTT,CASSLIENTEAFF
TRBJ2-7,TRBV14,-,-,TGTGCCAGCAGCAGCAGACAGACCTACGAGCAGTACTTC,CASSSRQTYEQYF
TRBJ2-3,TRBV19,-,-,TGTGCCAGTACTCCCCGGGGGGCAGGGACGCAGTATTTT,CASTPRGAGTQYF
TRBJ1-2,TRBV6-2/TRBV6-3,TRBD1,-,TGTGCCAGCAGTTCCGGACAGGCTCTAGCTAACTATGGCTACACCTTC,CASSSGQALANYGYTF
TRBJ2-1,TRBV11-2,TRBD2,once,TGTGCCAGCATCGGAGCGGGAGGGCCGAATGAGCAGTTCTTC,CASIGAGGPNEQFF
TRBJ2-7,TRBV6-5,-,-,TGTGCCAGCAGCGGGACGTCCTACGAGCAGTACTTC,CASSGTSYEQYF
TRBJ1-6,TRBV18,TRBD1,-,TGTGCCAGCTCACCACAGGGGGCGAATTCACCCCTCCACTTT,CASSPQGANSPLHF
TRBJ1-4,TRBV19,TRBD1,-,TGTGCCAGTAGTGTCGGACAGGATCATTCTTCTAATGAAAAACTGTTTTTT,CASSVGQDHSSNEKLFF
TRBJ1-3,TRBV7-2,-,once,TGTGCCAGCAGCCCCCCGGGCTTTGGAAACACCATATATTTT,CASSPPGFGNTIYF
TRBJ2-3,TRBV11-2,-,-,TGTGCCAGCAGCACCACAGATACGCAGTATTTT,CASSTTDTQYF
TRBJ2-5,TRBV5-1,-,once,TGCGCCAGCAGCACCTCGCAGGGACGAGAGACCCAGTACTTC,CASSTSQGRETQYF
TRBJ1-3,TRBV28,-,-,TGTGCCAGCAACCGCTTAAACTCTGGAAACACCATATATTTT,CASNRLNSGNTIYF
TRBJ1-5,TRBV28,-,-,TGTGCCAGCAGTTTGCTCGGTCAGCCCCAGCATTTT,CASSLLGQPQHF
TRBJ1-6,TRBV7-9,-,-,TGTGCCAGCAGCTTAGGGTCCTTGAGCTCCTATAATTCACCCCTCCACTTT,CASSLGSLSSYNSPLHF
TRBJ1-4,TRBV6-2/TRBV6-3,TRBD1,few,TGTGCCAGCAGCGAACCGGGACAGGGACAAAAACTGTTTTTT,CASSEPGQGQKLFF